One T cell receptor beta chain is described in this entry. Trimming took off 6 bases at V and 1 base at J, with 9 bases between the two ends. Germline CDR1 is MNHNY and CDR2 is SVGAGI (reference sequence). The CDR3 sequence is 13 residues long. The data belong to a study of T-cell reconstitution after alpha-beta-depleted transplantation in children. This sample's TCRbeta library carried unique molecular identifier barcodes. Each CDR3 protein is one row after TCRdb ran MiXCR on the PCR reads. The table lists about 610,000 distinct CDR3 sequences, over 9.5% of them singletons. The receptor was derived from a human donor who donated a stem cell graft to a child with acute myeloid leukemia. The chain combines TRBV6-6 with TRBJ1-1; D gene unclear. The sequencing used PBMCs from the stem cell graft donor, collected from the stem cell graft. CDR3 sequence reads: CASRMPKNTEAFF. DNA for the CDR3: TGTGCCAGCAGAATGCCCAAGAACACTGAAGCTTTCTTT.